The 9 T cell receptor beta chains below all came from one sample that was sequenced in a study of T cell clonality in common variable immunodeficiency. Regarding the study as a whole: Fewer deletions and N-nucleotide insertions were reportedly seen in common variable immunodeficiency TCR beta sequences.

These TCRs are of unknown antigen specificity. Clones were sequenced by immunoSEQ multiplex PCR, and TCRdb holds only the in-frame ones, with some missing. The specimen gives around 33,000 clones without singletons; the ten biggest hold about 27%. Source material: peripheral blood mononuclear cells. These receptors all stem from a human donor with common variable immunodeficiency.

As regards this clone: The DNA ends 3 residues before the CDR3 does, and the rest of the CDR3 is filled in from the germline J gene. The rearrangement links TRBV29-1 to TRBJ2-7; D is possibly TRBD1 (6 bases). The CDR3 sequence is 14 residues long. CDR1 is SQVTM, CDR2 ANQGSEA, per germline. Trimming took off 7 bases at V and 1 base at J, with 17 bases between the two ends. The CDR3 region is CSALQDSASYEQYF. The covered CDR3 bases are TGCAGCGCACTCCAGGACAGCGCTTCCTACGAG.

This clone was recorded at least ten times. The sequenced part of the CDR3 DNA is TGTGCCATCAGTGAGTATGAAAGGGGGCGAAGCTATGGC. Translating gives CAISEYERGRSYG. The CDR3 in its entirety is CAISEYERGRSYGYTF. The genes are TRBV10-3 and TRBJ1-2; 7 bases are a match to TRBD1. The read ends 3 residues before the CDR3 terminus; that terminus is restored from the germline J gene. The germline gives CDR1 ENHRY, CDR2 SYGVKD. This CDR3 is built from 16 residues. V lost 1 base to trimming and J lost 4 bases; unmatched junction nucleotides: 9.

This clone was found many times. The observed sequence ends 3 residues before the CDR3 terminus, with the missing tail filled in from the germline J gene. The V call is TRBV29-1, the J call TRBJ2-7, with no clear D. The germline gives CDR1 SQVTM, CDR2 ANQGSEA. V was trimmed by 4 bases and J by 0 bases, leaving 7 bases between them. This CDR3 contains 12 residues. The part of the CDR3 DNA that was read is TGCAGCGTTGTCGGCGGCTCCTACGAG. This translates into CSVVGGSYE. The CDR3 in its entirety is CSVVGGSYEQYF.

This clone was observed many times. The read terminates 3 residues ahead of where the CDR3 ends, so the germline J gene completes it. The rearrangement links TRBV12-3 or TRBV12-4 to TRBJ2-1; D might be TRBD1 (5 bases). The CDR3 runs 14 residues. V was trimmed by 2 bases and J by 7 bases, leaving 12 bases between them. The CDR3 region is CASSLSRVENEQFF. CDR3 DNA, as far as it was read: TGTGCCAGCAGTTTATCCAGGGTGGAGAATGAG.

This clone was counted many times. The read finishes 3 residues shy of the CDR3 end, and the germline J gene is used to complete it. The chain has TRBV5-1 and TRBJ2-1; possibly TRBD1 for D (5 bases). The length of the CDR3 is 14 residues. V lost 2 bases, J lost 6 bases, and 12 bases lay in between. The germline gives CDR1 SGHRS, CDR2 YFSETQ. CDR3 DNA (partial): TGCGCCAGCAGCTTAGGGGCAGGGTCCAATGAG. It is translated as CASSLGAGSNE. The entire CDR3 protein is CASSLGAGSNEQFF.

This clone was seen many times. Sequencing ends 3 residues short of the CDR3 end; the germline J gene provides the rest. V gene TRBV20-1 combines with J gene TRBJ2-1; 9 positions match TRBD2. In germline, CDR1 is DFQATT, CDR2 SNEGSKA (reference sequence). CDR3 length: 15 residues. V shed 5 bases, J shed 5 bases, and the junction held 10 bases outside the gene matches. Incomplete CDR3 DNA: TGCAGTGCTGCCCAATTAGCGGGAGTGCACAATGAG. It specifies CSAAQLAGVHNE. The full CDR3 is CSAAQLAGVHNEQFF.

This clone occurred many times. The observed sequence ends 3 residues before the CDR3 terminus, with the missing tail filled in from the germline J gene. The chain is built from TRBV19 and TRBJ2-2; TRBD2 matches at 10 bases. V shed 7 bases, J shed 4 bases, and the junction held 9 bases outside the gene matches. The CDR3 totals 16 residues. CDR1 is LNHDA and CDR2 is SQIVND in the germline V gene (reference sequence). Partial CDR3 DNA: TGTGCCAGTATTCGGGCTAGCGGGGGAATCACCGGGGAG. Translated, it gives CASIRASGGITGE. The whole CDR3 is CASIRASGGITGELFF. Complete variable domain (other parts from reference TRBV19 and TRBJ2-2): DGGITQSPKYLFRKEGQNVTLSCEQNLNHDAMYWYRQDPGQGLRLIYYSQIVNDFQKGDIAEGYSVSREKKESFPLTVTSAQKNPTAFYLCASIRASGGITGELFFGEGSRLTVL.

This clone was seen more than once but under ten times. The DNA read from the CDR3 is TGTGCCAGCAGCCCCCGGACAGAATCCTTCTATGGC. Its translation: CASSPRTESFYG. The CDR3 reads in full as CASSPRTESFYGYTF. This rearrangement joins TRBV7-2 to TRBJ1-2, with D perhaps matching TRBD1 (6 bases). The read terminates 3 residues ahead of where the CDR3 ends, so the germline J gene completes it. Per the germline V gene, CDR1 is SGHTA and CDR2 is FQGNSA. Trimming pared 5 bases from V and 4 bases from J, leaving 17 bases between. The CDR3 sequence is 15 residues long.

This clone is medium-sized within its sample. The CDR3 end is not reached by the read, which stops 3 residues before it; the germline J gene fills it in. The chain links TRBV10-1 to TRBJ2-1; 11 bases are shared with TRBD2. From germline, CDR1 is WNHNN and CDR2 SYGVQD (reference sequence). V was pared by 3 bases and J by 4 bases, with 2 bases of the junction left unmatched. The CDR3 extends over 15 amino acids. Incomplete CDR3 DNA: TGCGCCAGCAGTGAAGGACTAGCGGGTTACAATGAG. Translated: CASSEGLAGYNE. The entire CDR3 protein reads CASSEGLAGYNEQFF.